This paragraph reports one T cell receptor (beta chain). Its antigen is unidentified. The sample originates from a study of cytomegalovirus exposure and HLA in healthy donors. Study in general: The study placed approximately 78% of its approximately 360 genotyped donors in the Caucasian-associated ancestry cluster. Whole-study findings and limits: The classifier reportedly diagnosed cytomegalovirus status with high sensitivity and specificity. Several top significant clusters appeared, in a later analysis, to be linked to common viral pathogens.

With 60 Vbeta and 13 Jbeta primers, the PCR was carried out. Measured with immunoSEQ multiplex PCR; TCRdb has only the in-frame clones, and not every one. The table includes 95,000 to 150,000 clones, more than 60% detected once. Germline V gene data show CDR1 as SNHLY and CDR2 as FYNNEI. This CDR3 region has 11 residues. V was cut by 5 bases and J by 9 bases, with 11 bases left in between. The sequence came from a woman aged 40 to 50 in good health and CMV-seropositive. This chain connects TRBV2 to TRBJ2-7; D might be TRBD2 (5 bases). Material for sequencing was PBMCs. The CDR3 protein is CASSPGEVQYF. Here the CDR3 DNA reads TGTGCCAGCAGTCCCGGGGAAGTGCAGTACTTC.